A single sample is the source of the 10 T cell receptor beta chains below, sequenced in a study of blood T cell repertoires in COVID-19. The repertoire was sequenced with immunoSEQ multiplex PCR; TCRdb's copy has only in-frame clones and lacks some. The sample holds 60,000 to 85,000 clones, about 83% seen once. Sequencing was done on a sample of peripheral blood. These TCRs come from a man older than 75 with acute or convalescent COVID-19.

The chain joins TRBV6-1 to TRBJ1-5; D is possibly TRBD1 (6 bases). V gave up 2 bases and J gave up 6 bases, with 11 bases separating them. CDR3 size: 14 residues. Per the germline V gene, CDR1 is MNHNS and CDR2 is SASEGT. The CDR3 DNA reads TGTGCCAGCAGTGAAAGGGGGACACCTCAGCCCCAGCATTTT. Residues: CASSERGTPQPQHF.

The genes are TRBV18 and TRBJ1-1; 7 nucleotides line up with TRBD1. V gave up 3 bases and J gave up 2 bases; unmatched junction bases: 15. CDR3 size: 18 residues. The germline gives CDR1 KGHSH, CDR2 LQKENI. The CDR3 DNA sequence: TGTGCCAGCTCACCTGTGGTCGAGTACGGGACAGACAACACTGAAGCTTTCTTT. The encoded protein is CASSPVVEYGTDNTEAFF.

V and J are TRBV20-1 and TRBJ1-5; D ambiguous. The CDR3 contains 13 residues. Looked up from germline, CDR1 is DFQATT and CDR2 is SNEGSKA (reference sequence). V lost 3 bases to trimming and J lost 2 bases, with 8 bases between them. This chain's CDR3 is CSASGQGNQPQHF. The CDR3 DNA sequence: TGCAGTGCTAGTGGGCAGGGCAATCAGCCCCAGCATTTT.

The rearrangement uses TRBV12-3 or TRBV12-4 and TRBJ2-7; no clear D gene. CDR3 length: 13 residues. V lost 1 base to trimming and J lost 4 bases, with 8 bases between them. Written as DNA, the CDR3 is TGTGCCAGCAGTTTAGACCAACAATACGAGCAGTACTTC. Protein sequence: CASSLDQQYEQYF.

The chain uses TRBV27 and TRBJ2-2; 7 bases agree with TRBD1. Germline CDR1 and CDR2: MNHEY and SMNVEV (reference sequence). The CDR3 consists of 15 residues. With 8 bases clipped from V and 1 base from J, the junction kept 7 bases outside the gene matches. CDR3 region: CASLNNRGNTGELFF. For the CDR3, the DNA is TGTGCCAGCCTAAACAACAGGGGGAACACCGGGGAGCTGTTTTTT.

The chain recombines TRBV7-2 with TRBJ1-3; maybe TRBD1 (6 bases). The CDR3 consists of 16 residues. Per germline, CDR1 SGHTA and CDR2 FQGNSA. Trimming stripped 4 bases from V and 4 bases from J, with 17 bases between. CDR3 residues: CASSSTGTSPGNTIYF. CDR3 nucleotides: TGTGCCAGCAGCTCCACAGGGACTAGCCCCGGAAACACCATATATTTT.

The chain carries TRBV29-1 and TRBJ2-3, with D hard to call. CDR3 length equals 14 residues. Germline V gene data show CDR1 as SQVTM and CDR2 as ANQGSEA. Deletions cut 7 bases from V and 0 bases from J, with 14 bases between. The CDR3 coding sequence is TGCAGCGGATGTGGGCCCTCTAGCACAGATACGCAGTATTTT. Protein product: CSGCGPSSTDTQYF.

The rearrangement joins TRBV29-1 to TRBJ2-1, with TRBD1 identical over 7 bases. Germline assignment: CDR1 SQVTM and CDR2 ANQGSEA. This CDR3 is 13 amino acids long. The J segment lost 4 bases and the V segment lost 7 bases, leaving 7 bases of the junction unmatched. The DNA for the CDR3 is TGCAGCGCCAGACAGGGAATATACAATGAGCAGTTCTTC. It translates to CSARQGIYNEQFF.

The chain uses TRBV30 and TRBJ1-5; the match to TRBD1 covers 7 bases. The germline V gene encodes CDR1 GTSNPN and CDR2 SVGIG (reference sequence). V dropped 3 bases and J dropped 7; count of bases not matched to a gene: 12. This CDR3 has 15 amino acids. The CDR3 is CAWRAGQVSTQPQHF. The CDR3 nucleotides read TGTGCCTGGAGAGCAGGACAGGTCTCTACGCAGCCCCAGCATTTT.

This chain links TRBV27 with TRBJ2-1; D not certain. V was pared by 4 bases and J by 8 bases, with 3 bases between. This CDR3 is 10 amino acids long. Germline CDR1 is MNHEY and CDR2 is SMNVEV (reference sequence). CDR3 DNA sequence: TGTGCCAGCAGTTCGGATGAGCAGTTCTTC. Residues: CASSSDEQFF.